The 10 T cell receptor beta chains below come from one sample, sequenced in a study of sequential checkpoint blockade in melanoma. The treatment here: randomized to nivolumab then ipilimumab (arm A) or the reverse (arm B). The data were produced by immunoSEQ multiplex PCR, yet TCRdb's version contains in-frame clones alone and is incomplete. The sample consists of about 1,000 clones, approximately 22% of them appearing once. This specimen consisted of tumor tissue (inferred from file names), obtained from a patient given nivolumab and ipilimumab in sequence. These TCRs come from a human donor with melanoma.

In DNA form, the CDR3 reads TGTGCCAGCAGCTTATTGGGTAGCGCGGGTGAGCAGTTCTTC. It encodes CASSLLGSAGEQFF. The chain combines TRBV11-3 with TRBJ2-1; D possibly corresponds to TRBD2 (5 bases). This CDR3 is built from 14 residues. V lost 2 bases and J lost 9, with 14 bases in between. Germline CDR1 is SGHNT and CDR2 is YENEEA.

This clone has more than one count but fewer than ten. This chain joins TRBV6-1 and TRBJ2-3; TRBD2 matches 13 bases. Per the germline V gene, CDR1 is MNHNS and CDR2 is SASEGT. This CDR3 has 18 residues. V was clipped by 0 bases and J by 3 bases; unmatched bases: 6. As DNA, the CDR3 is TGTGCCAGCAGTGAAGCAGCCGGGACTAGCGGGGTTACAGATACGCAGTATTTT. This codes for CASSEAAGTSGVTDTQYF.

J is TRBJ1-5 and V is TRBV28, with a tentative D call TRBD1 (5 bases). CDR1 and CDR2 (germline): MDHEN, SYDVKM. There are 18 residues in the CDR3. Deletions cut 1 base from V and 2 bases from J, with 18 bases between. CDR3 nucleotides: TGTGCCAGCAGTTTATTGTGGCCCCTCGGGGCTGGCAATCAGCCCCAGCATTTT. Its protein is CASSLLWPLGAGNQPQHF. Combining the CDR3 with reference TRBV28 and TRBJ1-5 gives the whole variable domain DVKVTQSSRYLVKRTGEKVFLECVQDMDHENMFWYRQDPGLGLRLIYFSYDVKMKEKGDIPEGYSVSREKKERFSLILESASTNQTSMYLCASSLLWPLGAGNQPQHFGDGTRLSIL.

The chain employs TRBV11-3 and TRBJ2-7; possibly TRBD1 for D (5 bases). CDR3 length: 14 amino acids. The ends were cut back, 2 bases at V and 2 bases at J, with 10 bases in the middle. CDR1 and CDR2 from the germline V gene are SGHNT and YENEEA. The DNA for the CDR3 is TGTGCCAGCAGCTTAATATCAGGGACCTACGAGCAGTACTTC. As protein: CASSLISGTYEQYF.

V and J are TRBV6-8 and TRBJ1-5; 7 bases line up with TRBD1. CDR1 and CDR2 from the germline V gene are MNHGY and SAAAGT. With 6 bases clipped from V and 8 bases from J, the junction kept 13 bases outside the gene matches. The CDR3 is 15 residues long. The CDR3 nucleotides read TGTGCCAGCAGAGGGGGCGCCGCGTTTGGGAAGCCCCAGCATTTT. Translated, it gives CASRGGAAFGKPQHF.

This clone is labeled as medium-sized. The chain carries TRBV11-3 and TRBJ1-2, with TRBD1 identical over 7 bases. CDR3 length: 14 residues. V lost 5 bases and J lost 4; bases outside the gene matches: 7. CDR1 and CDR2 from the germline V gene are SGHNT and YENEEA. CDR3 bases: TGTGCCAGCAGCCGAGAACAGGGGACCTATGGCTACACCTTC. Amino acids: CASSREQGTYGYTF.

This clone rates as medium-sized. The CDR3, as DNA: TGTGCCAGCAGACCAGACACTATGAACACTGAAGCTTTCTTT. Its protein is CASRPDTMNTEAFF. This chain uses TRBV6-8 with TRBJ1-1; D is unresolved. The CDR3 is made up of 14 amino acids. Trimming cost V 6 bases and J 0 bases, with 11 bases left between them. The germline CDR1 and CDR2 sequences are MNHGY and SAAAGT.

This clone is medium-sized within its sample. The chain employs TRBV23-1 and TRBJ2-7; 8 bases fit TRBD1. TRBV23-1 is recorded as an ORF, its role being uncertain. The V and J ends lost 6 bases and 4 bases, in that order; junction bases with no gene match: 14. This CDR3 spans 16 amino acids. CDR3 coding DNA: TGCGCCAGCAGCCAAGAGACAGGGGACAGAGCTTACGAGCAGTACTTC. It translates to CASSQETGDRAYEQYF.

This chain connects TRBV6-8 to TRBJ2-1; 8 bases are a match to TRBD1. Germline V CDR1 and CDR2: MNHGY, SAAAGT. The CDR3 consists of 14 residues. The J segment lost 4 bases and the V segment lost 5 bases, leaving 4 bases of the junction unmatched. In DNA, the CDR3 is TGTGCCAGCAGTAAACGGACAGGGTACAATGAGCAGTTCTTC. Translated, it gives CASSKRTGYNEQFF.

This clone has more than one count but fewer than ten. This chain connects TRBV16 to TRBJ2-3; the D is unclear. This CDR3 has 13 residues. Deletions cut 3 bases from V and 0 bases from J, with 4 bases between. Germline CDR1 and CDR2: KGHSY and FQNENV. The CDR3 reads CASSQYSTDTQYF. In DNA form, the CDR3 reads TGTGCCAGCAGCCAGTACAGCACAGATACGCAGTATTTT.